The entry below describes one T cell receptor beta chain. The CDR3 totals 11 residues. Per germline, CDR1 DFQATT and CDR2 SNEGSKA (reference sequence). The V end was cut by 3 bases, the J end by 4 bases, with 7 bases between. TCRdb's table, derived via immunoSEQ multiplex PCR, lists solely in-frame clones and lacks some. Among 25,000 to 35,000 clones listed, less than 90% were seen once. The data derive from a study of OX40 agonist ivuxolimab in advanced cancers. The sample consisted of CD4+ or CD8+ T cells sorted from blood, taken in a trial of the OX40 agonist ivuxolimab. The receptor was derived from an adult with an advanced solid tumor such as melanoma, head and neck, liver or kidney cancer. The chain joins TRBV20-1 to TRBJ2-7; D remains ambiguous. CDR3 nucleotide sequence: TGCAGTGCTAGGGCCCTATACGAGCAGTACTTC. Amino acids: CSARALYEQYF.